The source of this T cell receptor (beta chain) is a study of human T cells and chemical hapten exposure. Overall study: Patients additionally received therapeutic doses of diphenylcyclopropenone on the scalp once a week, and this continued throughout the approximately 26-week study.

TCRdb re-called the RACE reads through MiXCR, storing one row per CDR3 protein. The top ten hold less than 2% of the sample, which has around 150,000 distinct CDR3 sequences, around 15% seen once. This clonotype was counted a few times. The time point was: patch test 1, 2 weeks after DPC sensitization. The treatment denotes: therapeutic diphenylcyclopropenone sensitization with weekly scalp DPC. The CDR3 loop spans 15 amino acids. J gave up 5 bases and V 4 bases, and 6 bases lay outside the gene matches. In germline, CDR1 is MDHEN, CDR2 SYDVKM. This specimen was whole blood, taken in connection with sensitization to the hapten diphenylcyclopropenone (DPC). J is TRBJ2-5 and V is TRBV28; 11 nucleotides line up with TRBD1. The TCR originated in a woman aged 25 to 39 with alopecia areata. Some clones in this sample may be carry-over from other donors' samples. In DNA form, the CDR3 reads TGTGCCAGCAGTTCGTCGGGACAGGGGGTGGAGACCCAGTACTTC. Amino acid sequence: CASSSSGQGVETQYF. Looking up the rest from reference TRBV28 and TRBJ2-5 gives the full variable domain: DVKVTQSSRYLVKRTGEKVFLECVQDMDHENMFWYRQDPGLGLRLIYFSYDVKMKEKGDIPEGYSVSREKKERFSLILESASTNQTSMYLCASSSSGQGVETQYFGPGTRLLVL.